The 27 T cell receptor beta chains below come from one sample, sequenced in a study of post-analysis software for immune sequencing data. Study-level findings and limits: Elevated frequency relative to controls characterized roughly five TRBV segments in patients, TRBV5-6, TRBV5-1 and TRBV20-1 among them.

cDNA libraries for TCR beta contained unique molecular identifiers. TCRdb re-called the PCR reads through MiXCR, storing one row per CDR3 protein. The sample carries approximately 460,000 distinct CDR3 sequences, nearly 45% recorded once. No antigen has been assigned to these receptors. Sequencing was carried out using blood. The source of these receptors is a girl aged 5-17 years with multiple sclerosis.

V usage is TRBV4-3 and J usage is TRBJ2-5; no clear D gene. The germline V gene has CDR1 LGHNA and CDR2 YSLEER. The V end was cut by 2 bases, the J end by 1 base, with 11 bases between. There are 15 residues in the CDR3. CDR3 DNA sequence: TGCGCCAGCAGCCAAACCGGACGTCGCCAAGAGACCCAGTACTTC. This sequence encodes CASSQTGRRQETQYF.

A remark on this clonotype: The junction departs from germline at one end; a sequencing error may be responsible. This sequence joins TRBV18 and TRBJ2-7, with 10 bases fitting TRBD1. CDR3 length: 16 amino acids. Looked up from germline, CDR1 is KGHSH and CDR2 is LQKENI. CDR3 amino acids: CASSPPGQGKTYEQYF. The CDR3 nucleotides are TGCGCCAGCTCACCACCGGGACAGGGGAAGACCTACGAGCAGTACTTC.

CDR3 residues: CAISPGVSTDTQYF. The DNA for the CDR3 is TGTGCCATCAGCCCCGGTGTGAGCACAGATACGCAGTATTTT. The J gene is TRBJ2-3, the V gene TRBV10-3; no reliable D call. Germline CDR1 is ENHRY and CDR2 is SYGVKD. Trimming pared 6 bases from V and 0 bases from J, leaving 10 bases between. The CDR3 is 14 residues long.

The chain combines TRBV5-8 with TRBJ2-1; D gene uncertain. Between the trimmed V and J ends, which lost 6 bases and 9 bases, there was a span of 13 bases. CDR1 is SGHTS, CDR2 YDEGEE, per germline. The CDR3 extends over 12 amino acids. The DNA of the CDR3 is TGTGCCAGCACCCACGAAACTGGTGAGCAGTTCTTC. It encodes CASTHETGEQFF.

The gene calls are TRBV4-1 and TRBJ2-7; the match to TRBD2 covers 7 bases. This CDR3 region has 16 residues. The germline CDR1 and CDR2 sequences are MGHRA and YSYEKL. The ends lost 0 bases at V and 0 bases at J; junction bases unmatched: 5. CDR3 amino acids: CASSQEPAGTSYEQYF. CDR3 nucleotide sequence: TGCGCCAGCAGCCAAGAACCAGCGGGAACCTCCTACGAGCAGTACTTC.

This clonotype has only a few counts. V usage is TRBV20-1 and J usage is TRBJ1-1, with D hard to call. Trimming took off 0 bases at V and 4 bases at J, with 15 bases between the two ends. From germline, CDR1 is DFQATT and CDR2 SNEGSKA (reference sequence). There are 15 residues in the CDR3. CDR3 sequence: CSARDWAARSTEAFF. As DNA, the CDR3 is TGCAGTGCTAGAGATTGGGCAGCCAGGAGCACTGAAGCTTTCTTT.

The genes are TRBV4-1 and TRBJ2-1; TRBD2 aligns across 8 bases. CDR1 and CDR2 from the germline V gene are MGHRA and YSYEKL. The CDR3 length is 16 residues. The ends lost 8 bases at V and 3 bases at J; junction bases unmatched: 12. CDR3 nucleotide sequence: TGCGCCAGCGAACGGGTTCTAGCGGGTATCTACAATGAGCAGTTCTTC. Translation gives CASERVLAGIYNEQFF.

The gene calls are TRBV18 and TRBJ2-7; D may match TRBD1 or TRBD2 (5 bases each). The CDR3 covers 17 residues. Germline loops: CDR1 KGHSH, CDR2 LQKENI. V was clipped by 4 bases and J by 2 bases, with 21 bases between them. This chain's CDR3 is CASSRGNTGLATYEQYF. In DNA form, the CDR3 reads TGTGCCAGCTCACGGGGGAACACTGGACTGGCAACCTACGAGCAGTACTTC.

CDR3 region: CASSQDSSPNEQFF. The CDR3 DNA reads TGTGCCAGCAGCCAAGATTCCAGCCCCAATGAGCAGTTCTTC. V and J are TRBV3-1 and TRBJ2-1; no reliable D call. Germline V lookup: CDR1 LGHDT, CDR2 YNNKEL (reference sequence). Trimming stripped 0 bases from V and 6 bases from J, with 9 bases between. The CDR3 runs to 14 residues.

This clonotype has a handful of counts. The chain joins TRBV5-1 to TRBJ2-5, with TRBD1 identical over 9 bases. Trimming removed 4 bases from V and 1 base from J; junction bases left unmatched: 5. CDR1 and CDR2 from the germline V gene are SGHRS and YFSETQ. The CDR3 is made up of 15 amino acids. CDR3 bases: TGCGCCAGCAGCGCGGGGACAGGGCCCCAAGAGACCCAGTACTTC. Amino acid sequence: CASSAGTGPQETQYF.

V usage is TRBV5-6 and J usage is TRBJ2-3, with 7 bases matching TRBD1. CDR1 is SGHDT, CDR2 YYEEEE, per germline. J lost 2 bases, V lost 10 bases, and 10 bases had no gene match. This CDR3 region has 14 residues. CDR3 coding DNA: TGTGCCGTAGGGGCAGGGGGTTCCACAGATACGCAGTATTTT. As protein: CAVGAGGSTDTQYF.

This clonotype turned up a few times. The chain recombines TRBV7-9 with TRBJ1-5, with D uncertain. CDR3 size: 15 residues. Per the germline V gene, CDR1 is SEHNR and CDR2 is FQNEAQ (reference sequence). The germline V and J ends were trimmed by 0 bases and 6 bases, with 12 bases remaining between them. The CDR3 spells CASSLAVEQGQPQHF. CDR3 bases: TGTGCCAGCAGCTTAGCCGTAGAGCAAGGTCAGCCCCAGCATTTT.

The chain joins TRBV7-2 to TRBJ2-7; D is possibly TRBD2 (6 bases). V dropped 1 base and J dropped 4 bases, with 14 bases sitting between them. This CDR3 has 15 amino acids. Germline V gene data show CDR1 as SGHTA and CDR2 as FQGNSA. CDR3 DNA sequence: TGTGCCAGCAGCTTAGGAGCGGGCAGAACTTACGAGCAGTACTTC. The encoded protein is CASSLGAGRTYEQYF.

This clonotype was seen a few times. The chain couples TRBV7-2 to TRBJ2-7, with 7 positions matching TRBD1. Germline V gives CDR1 SGHTA, CDR2 FQGNSA. This CDR3 has 14 amino acids. Trimming at V came to 5 bases and at J to 0 bases, leaving 4 bases not matched to a gene. CDR3 sequence: CASSPWTGSYEQYF. The CDR3 region has the DNA TGTGCCAGCAGCCCCTGGACAGGCTCCTACGAGCAGTACTTC.

In this sample, this clonotype turned up many times. The rearrangement links TRBV12-3 or TRBV12-4 to TRBJ2-1, with 14 nucleotides matching TRBD2. V was pared by 5 bases and J by 6 bases, with 3 bases of the junction left unmatched. The CDR3 has 15 amino acids. CDR3 DNA: TGTGCCAGCAGTCCAGGACTAGCGGGAGGCAATGAGCAGTTCTTC. Translated: CASSPGLAGGNEQFF.

Notes on this clonotype: Its ends do not fully match the called genes, so a read error is possible. The chain carries TRBV28 and TRBJ1-4; 8 positions agree with TRBD1. The germline gives CDR1 MDHEN, CDR2 SYDVKM. The CDR3 is made up of 16 amino acids. CDR3 bases: TGTGCCAGCAGTCGACAGGGGACACCAACCAATGAAAAACTGTTTTTT. Encoded protein: CASSRQGTPTNEKLFF.

The chain employs TRBV6-5 and TRBJ1-2, with 7 bases fitting TRBD1. The CDR3 has 16 amino acids. Germline V gene sequence: CDR1 MNHEY, CDR2 SVGAGI. The trim removed 5 bases at V and 3 bases at J, leaving 12 bases unmatched. The CDR3 DNA follows: TGTGCCAGCAGTCCTGCCGGGACAGCGCGGGACTATGGCTACACCTTC. Translating it yields CASSPAGTARDYGYTF.

The J gene is TRBJ2-1, the V gene TRBV12-3 or TRBV12-4; 10 positions match TRBD2. The CDR3 is 11 amino acids. The V gene end was trimmed by 6 bases and the J gene end by 15 bases; junction bases not matched to a gene: 5. The CDR3 region has the DNA TGTGCCAGCAGCTCCGGACTAGCGGTGTTCTTC. Translation gives CASSSGLAVFF.

This clonotype was seen only a few times. The rearrangement uses TRBV4-1 and TRBJ2-5; D perhaps matches TRBD2 (5 bases). Between the trimmed V and J ends, which lost 0 bases and 11 bases, there was a span of 13 bases. The germline V gene encodes CDR1 MGHRA and CDR2 YSYEKL. The CDR3 length is 13 residues. This chain's CDR3 is CASSQDQRWEQYF. The CDR3 nucleotides are TGCGCCAGCAGCCAAGATCAGAGGTGGGAGCAGTACTTC.

The J gene is TRBJ2-5, the V gene TRBV5-1; a possible D gene is TRBD1 (5 bases). Trimming pared 0 bases from V and 4 bases from J, leaving 13 bases between. The germline V gene has CDR1 SGHRS and CDR2 YFSETQ. The CDR3 runs to 15 residues. The CDR3 is CASSLEGYSRETQYF. Written as DNA, the CDR3 is TGCGCCAGCAGCTTGGAGGGGTATAGTCGAGAGACCCAGTACTTC.

This clonotype was counted between two and nine times. The chain joins TRBV5-1 to TRBJ2-7; 8 bases map to TRBD2. With 0 bases clipped from V and 2 bases from J, the junction kept 4 bases outside the gene matches. The CDR3 is 15 amino acids. Per the germline V gene, CDR1 is SGHRS and CDR2 is YFSETQ. The CDR3 spells CASSLDSREAYEQYF. In DNA, the CDR3 is TGCGCCAGCAGCTTGGACTCGCGGGAGGCCTACGAGCAGTACTTC.

This clonotype was recorded a few times. The chain recombines TRBV20-1 with TRBJ2-3, with 10 bases identical to TRBD2. The germline gives CDR1 DFQATT, CDR2 SNEGSKA (reference sequence). Trimming cost V 5 bases and J 3 bases; bases outside gene matches: 14. There are 17 residues in the CDR3. CDR3 protein: CSAQGASGRGVTDTQYF. The CDR3 region has the DNA TGCAGTGCTCAGGGGGCTAGCGGGAGAGGTGTGACAGATACGCAGTATTTT.

At least ten counts were recorded for this clonotype. This chain uses TRBV15 with TRBJ2-5, with D tentatively TRBD1 or TRBD2 (5 bases each). CDR3 length equals 15 residues. Between the trimmed V and J ends, which lost 2 bases and 4 bases, there was a span of 14 bases. In germline, CDR1 is LNHNV, CDR2 YYDKDF (reference sequence). The CDR3 coding sequence is TGTGCCACCAGCAGATCAGGGAGTATGCGAGAGACCCAGTACTTC. Its protein is CATSRSGSMRETQYF.

The chain joins TRBV28 to TRBJ1-1; no reliable D call. Germline CDR1 and CDR2: MDHEN and SYDVKM. This CDR3 is 12 amino acids long. V was shortened by 7 bases and J by 5 bases, with 11 bases between the two germline ends. Here the CDR3 DNA reads TGTGCCAGCACTCCAGGAGGGACTGAAGCTTTCTTT. Amino acids: CASTPGGTEAFF.

The chain employs TRBV20-1 and TRBJ2-7; tentatively, D is TRBD1 or TRBD2 (5 bases each). V dropped 0 bases and J dropped 0 bases, with 12 bases sitting between them. The CDR3 length is 15 residues. Germline V gene data show CDR1 as DFQATT and CDR2 as SNEGSKA (reference sequence). The CDR3 loop reads CSARDSAGSSYEQYF. Written as DNA, the CDR3 is TGCAGTGCTAGAGATTCAGCAGGGAGCTCCTACGAGCAGTACTTC.

The rearrangement uses TRBV29-1 and TRBJ2-2, with 7 bases that match TRBD2. In germline, CDR1 is SQVTM, CDR2 ANQGSEA. The CDR3 is made up of 15 amino acids. J gave up 0 bases and V 6 bases, and 7 bases lay outside the gene matches. Here the CDR3 DNA reads TGCAGCGTAGCTCTAGCGGAACCGAACACCGGGGAGCTGTTTTTT. Amino acids: CSVALAEPNTGELFF.

Many counts were recorded for this clonotype. The V gene is TRBV10-3, the J gene TRBJ1-2, with D possibly TRBD1 on 5 matching bases. Germline CDR1 reads ENHRY; CDR2 reads SYGVKD. This CDR3 is 14 amino acids long. Trimming left V 0 bases short and J 5 bases short, with 10 bases between. The CDR3, as DNA: TGTGCCATCAGTGAGTCCGGGACCGTTTATGGCTACACCTTC. Translating it yields CAISESGTVYGYTF.